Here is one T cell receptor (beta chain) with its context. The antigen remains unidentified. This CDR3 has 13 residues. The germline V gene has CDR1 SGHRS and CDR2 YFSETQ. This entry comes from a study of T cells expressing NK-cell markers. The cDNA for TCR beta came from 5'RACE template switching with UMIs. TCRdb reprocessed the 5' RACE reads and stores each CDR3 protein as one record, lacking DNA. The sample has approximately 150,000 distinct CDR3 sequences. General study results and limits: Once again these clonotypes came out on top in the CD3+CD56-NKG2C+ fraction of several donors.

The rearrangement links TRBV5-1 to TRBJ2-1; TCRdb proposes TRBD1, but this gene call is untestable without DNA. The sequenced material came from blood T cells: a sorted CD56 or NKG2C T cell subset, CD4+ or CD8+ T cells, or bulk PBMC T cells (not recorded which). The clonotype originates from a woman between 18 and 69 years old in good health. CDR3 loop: CASSLASGSEQFF.